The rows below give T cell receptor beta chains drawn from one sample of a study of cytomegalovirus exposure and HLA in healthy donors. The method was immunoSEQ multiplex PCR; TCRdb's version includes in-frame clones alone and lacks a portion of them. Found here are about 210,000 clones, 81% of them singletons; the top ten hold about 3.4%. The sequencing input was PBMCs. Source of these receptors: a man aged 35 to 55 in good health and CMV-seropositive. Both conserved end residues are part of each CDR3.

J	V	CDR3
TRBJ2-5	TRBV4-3	CASSARGSETQYF
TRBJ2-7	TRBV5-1	CASSFSGSYEQYF
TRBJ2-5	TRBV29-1	CSARLALQETQYF
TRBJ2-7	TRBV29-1	CSVELGGYEQYF
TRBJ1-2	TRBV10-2	CASIRDRTPNYGYTF
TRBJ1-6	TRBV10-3	CAISPGQGHSPLHF
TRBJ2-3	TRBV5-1	CASRRTSGRGTDTQYF
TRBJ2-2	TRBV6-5	CASSLPDRDGELFF
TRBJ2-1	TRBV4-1	CASSQLDRGDYNEQFF
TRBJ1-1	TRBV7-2	CASSQLGKGALTEAFF
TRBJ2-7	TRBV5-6	CASSAQGYPYYEQYF
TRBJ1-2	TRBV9	CASRQGGGTANYGYTF
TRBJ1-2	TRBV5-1	CASSLTGTGVGCGYTF
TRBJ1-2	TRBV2	CASRDRDSGYGYTF
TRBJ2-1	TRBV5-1	CASFLAGGSNEQFF
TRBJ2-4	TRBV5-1	CASSGWGENIQYF
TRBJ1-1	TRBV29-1	CSVDRQGGTEAFF
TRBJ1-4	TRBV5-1	CASSYSYPTNEKLFF
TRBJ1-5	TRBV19	CASSPTGEASNQPQHF
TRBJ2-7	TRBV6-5	CASSRLAGIYEQYF
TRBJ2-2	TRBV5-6	CASSLGYTGAPNTGELFF
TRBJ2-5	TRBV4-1	CASSQEGSGGQETQYF
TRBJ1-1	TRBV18	CASSPRATVDTEAFF
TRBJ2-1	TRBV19	CASKHRAWNEQFF
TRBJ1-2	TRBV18	CASSPPANYGYTF
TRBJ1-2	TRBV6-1	CASSERLEDRGRNYGYTF
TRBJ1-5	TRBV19	CASSIKAGSNQPQHF
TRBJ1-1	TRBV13	CASSSTGGSTEAFF
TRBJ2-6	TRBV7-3	CASSSVGGTGANVLTF
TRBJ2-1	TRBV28	CASSLGGQGSYNEQFF
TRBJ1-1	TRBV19	CASSNRAAAFF
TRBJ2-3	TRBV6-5	CASSYGQVIDTQYF
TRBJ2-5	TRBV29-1	CSVALAETQYF
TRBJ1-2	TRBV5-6	CASSLAPGVGGGYTF
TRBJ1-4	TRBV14	CASSPRGAGHEKLFF
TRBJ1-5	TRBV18	CASSPGGSNQPQHF
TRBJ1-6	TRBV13	CASSFNTGSSPLHF
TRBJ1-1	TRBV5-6	CASSLWGDTEAFF
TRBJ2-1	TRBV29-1	CSVGASGRGDEQFF
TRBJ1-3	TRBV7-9	CASSPMDRLSGNTIYF
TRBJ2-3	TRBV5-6	CASSSLAGNTDTQYF
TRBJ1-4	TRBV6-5	CASTWTGKNEKLFF
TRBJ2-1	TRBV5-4	CASSLGGLGSSYNEQFF
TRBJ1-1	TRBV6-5	CASSYSGRAAEAFF
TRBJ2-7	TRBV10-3	CAIRNTGHVPYEQYF
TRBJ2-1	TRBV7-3	CASSLGRGELTAEQFF
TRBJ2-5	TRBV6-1	CASRTGGLGTQYF
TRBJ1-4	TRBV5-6	CASSRQGGEKLFF
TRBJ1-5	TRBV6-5	CASRAVGNQPQHF
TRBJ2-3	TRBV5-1	CASSPGDYSTDTQYF
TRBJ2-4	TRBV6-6	CASSYAGGENIQYF